This T cell receptor beta chain was profiled in a study of blood T cell repertoires in COVID-19. Background on the study: The cDNA or gDNA used as material had been derived from T cells, B-cell-depleted T cells, or PBMCs.

Libraries were prepared by immunoSEQ multiplex PCR; TCRdb keeps only in-frame clonotypes and omits some of them. Altogether 180,000 or so clones are present, approximately 80% being singletons, with the ten largest covering roughly 13%. This TCR was recovered from a man aged 50-59 years who had recovered from COVID-19. Sequenced sample: peripheral blood.

The DNA for the CDR3 is TGTGCCACCAGTGATCCAACCATAGCGGGAGTGGAGACCCAGTACTTC. It specifies CATSDPTIAGVETQYF. V is TRBV24-1 and J is TRBJ2-5; 9 nucleotides align to TRBD2. The CDR3 is 16 amino acids. Per the germline V gene, CDR1 is KGHDR and CDR2 is SFDVKD. Trimming at V came to 3 bases and at J to 5 bases, leaving 9 bases not matched to a gene.